This note documents a single TCR beta chain sequence. What it binds is unknown. The data originate from a study of cytomegalovirus exposure and HLA in healthy donors. Whole-study results and caveats: TCR association rates varied by HLA locus in a later analysis, with DRB1 highest and HLA-C lowest.

V lost 6 bases and J 4 bases, leaving 15 bases between the germline ends. Germline CDR1 reads SGHTA; CDR2 reads FQGNSA. The CDR3 length is 14 residues. PCR involved 60 Vbeta and 13 Jbeta primers. This table comes from immunoSEQ multiplex PCR, and its TCRdb copy is limited to in-frame clones, with some not included. Among about 110,000 clones, around four fifths were seen once, and the ten largest hold more than 6%. This rearrangement joins TRBV7-2 to TRBJ1-2; the D gene is possibly TRBD1 (5 bases). The sample consisted of PBMCs. The clonotype originates from a woman aged 45-65 years in good health and CMV-seropositive. The CDR3 DNA follows: TGTGCCAGCAGATCCGGGACTCTTTCCTATGGCTACACCTTC. It translates to CASRSGTLSYGYTF.